This TCR beta chain comes out of a study of cytomegalovirus exposure and HLA in healthy donors. CDR1 is SEHNR and CDR2 is FQNEAQ in the germline V gene (reference sequence). This CDR3 contains 13 residues. Trimming removed 0 bases from V and 9 bases from J, with 12 bases in between. Researchers ran the PCR with 60 Vbeta and 13 Jbeta primers. The assay was immunoSEQ multiplex PCR, and TCRdb's table has in-frame clones only and misses some. This repertoire shows around 110,000 clones, 70% to 80% found once; its top ten account for around 4.3%. The J gene is TRBJ2-7, the V gene TRBV7-9; the D is unclear. This sequence originates from a man under 40 in good health and CMV-seropositive. Sequencing used PBMCs. CDR3 amino acids: CASSLAVHIMQYF. CDR3 DNA sequence: TGTGCCAGCAGCTTAGCGGTTCACATTATGCAGTACTTC.